This TCR beta chain was obtained from a study of blood T cell repertoires in COVID-19. About the research overall: PBMCs, B-cell-depleted T cells, or T cells were the source of the cDNA or gDNA that made up the material.

Germline CDR1 reads MNHNS; CDR2 reads SASEGT. CDR3 length: 17 residues. Recovered status applied to Cohort 3 donors who had two consecutive negative PCRs. It also applied to those with clearance or with symptom resolution. Some clones are missing from TCRdb's copy, which holds only in-frame ones; the method was immunoSEQ multiplex PCR. The table shows 250,000 to 300,000 clones, with around 90% occurring only once. On this clone itself: One end of the junction fails to match germline, which may point to a read error.

The specimen sequenced was PBMCs or T cells enriched from blood (not recorded which). The chain links TRBV6-1 to TRBJ1-5; 10 bases match TRBD1. This TCR derives from a woman in her 30s who had recovered from COVID-19. The chain's CDR3 is CASSEDRGRSSNQPQHF. In DNA form, the CDR3 reads TGTGCCAGCAGCGAAGACAGGGGGCGAAGTAGCAATCAGCCCCAGCATTTT.